A single sample is the source of the 12 T cell receptor beta chains below, sequenced in a study of control samples from healthy donors and cancer patients (dated by TCRdb to the early 2020s). Libraries were made using the immunoSEQ multiplex PCR assay. TCRdb's version of the immuneACCESS table is confined to in-frame rearrangements and falls short of the full clone set. An unresolved V gene accounts for under half of the shortfall where checked; the remainder is of unknown origin. The sample profile shows tens of thousands of clones; roughly nine tenths of them were found once. The ten largest clones capture 8.5% to 10% of the sample. The sequenced material came from PBMCs. The receptor set was obtained from a woman aged 45-65 years with colorectal cancer.

The CDR3 DNA reads TGTGCCAGCAGCTTAGTGGGGGGACTAGCTGGGGAGACCCAGTACTTC. As protein: CASSLVGGLAGETQYF. V gene TRBV7-2 combines with J gene TRBJ2-5; 9 positions agree with TRBD2. In germline, CDR1 is SGHTA, CDR2 FQGNSA. J lost 5 bases, V lost 1 base, and 8 bases had no gene match. The CDR3 has 16 residues. Filled out from reference TRBV7-2 and TRBJ2-5, the complete variable domain reads GAGVSQSPSNKVTEKGKDVELRCDPISGHTALYWYRQSLGQGLEFLIYFQGNSAPDKSGLPSDRFSAERTGGSVSTLTIQRTQQEDSAVYLCASSLVGGLAGETQYFGPGTRLLVL.

This chain connects TRBV21-1 to TRBJ1-5; TRBD1 was called by the table and not checked on the DNA. TRBV21-1 is given as a pseudogene. The CDR3 runs to 11 residues. CDR3 sequence: CARTGRQPQHF. CDR3 DNA sequence: TGTGCCAGGACAGGGAGGCAGCCCCAGCATTTT.

J is TRBJ1-6 and V is TRBV28; 8 nucleotides match TRBD1. Germline V gene lookup returns CDR1 MDHEN and CDR2 SYDVKM. Germline trimming cut 6 bases from V and 9 bases from J; bases unmatched to any gene: 22. The CDR3 sequence is 19 residues long. CDR3 sequence: CASRRRPGVDRGFGSPLHF. The CDR3 bases are TGTGCCAGCAGACGTAGGCCAGGCGTTGACAGGGGTTTCGGTTCACCCCTCCACTTT.

The chain carries TRBV3-1 (or the pseudogene TRBV3-2) and TRBJ2-3, with 7 bases lining up with TRBD1. The J segment lost 3 bases and the V segment lost 4 bases, leaving 7 bases of the junction unmatched. The CDR3 is 15 amino acids. Germline loops: CDR1 LGHDT, CDR2 YNNKEL (reference sequence). Here the CDR3 DNA reads TGTGCCAGCAGCCCCAGGAACAGGGGAACAGATACGCAGTATTTT. The encoded protein is CASSPRNRGTDTQYF.

The chain links TRBV6-1 to TRBJ1-5; no definite D call. There are 12 residues in the CDR3. Germline V gene sequence: CDR1 MNHNS, CDR2 SASEGT. V lost 1 base to trimming and J lost 7 bases, with 5 bases between them. The CDR3 sequence: CASSEGRQPQHF. Written as DNA, the CDR3 is TGTGCCAGCAGTGAAGGGCGACAGCCCCAGCATTTT.

V is TRBV18 and J is TRBJ2-3; the D gene is possibly TRBD1 (5 bases). This CDR3 contains 16 residues. The ends were cut back, 3 bases at V and 1 base at J, with 14 bases in the middle. Germline-derived CDR1 and CDR2 are KGHSH and LQKENI. CDR3 nucleotides: TGTGCCAGCTCACCCTCTGGGGCACAAGGCACAGATACGCAGTATTTT. This gives the protein CASSPSGAQGTDTQYF.

This chain links TRBV6-2 or TRBV6-3 with TRBJ1-1; D is possibly TRBD1 (6 bases). The CDR3 runs to 14 residues. V was shortened by 5 bases and J by 9 bases, with 19 bases between the two germline ends. Germline CDR1 is MNHEY and CDR2 is SVGEGT. CDR3: CASSPSRDTSQAFF. The DNA of the CDR3 is TGTGCCAGCAGTCCGAGCCGGGACACATCTCAAGCTTTCTTT.

The CDR3 nucleotides are TGTGCCACCAGCAGAGATCACGGGACAGACTCTGGAAACACCATATATTTT. Protein: CATSRDHGTDSGNTIYF. This chain links TRBV15 with TRBJ1-3; 7 bases fit TRBD1. Germline assignment: CDR1 LNHNV and CDR2 YYDKDF (reference sequence). J was trimmed by 0 bases and V by 0 bases; bases with no gene match: 5. This CDR3 has 17 residues.

CDR3 residues: CASSQEGTSTDTQYF. In nucleotides, the CDR3 is TGTGCCAGCAGCCAAGAAGGCACTAGCACAGATACGCAGTATTTT. The rearrangement uses TRBV4-2 and TRBJ2-3; D is unresolved. V lost 0 bases and J lost 0, with 7 bases in between. Per the germline V gene, CDR1 is LGHNA and CDR2 is YNFKEQ. This CDR3 contains 15 residues.

The J gene is TRBJ1-2, the V gene TRBV9; TRBD1 aligns across 8 bases. V lost 2 bases to trimming and J lost 3 bases; unmatched junction nucleotides: 6. Germline lookup yields CDR1 SGDLS and CDR2 YYNGEE. CDR3 length: 15 residues. The CDR3, as DNA: TGTGCCAGCAGCGTGGACAGGGCGGAGTACTATGGCTACACCTTC. Encoded protein: CASSVDRAEYYGYTF. The full variable domain, with the rest looked up from reference TRBV9 and TRBJ1-2, is DSGVTQTPKHLITATGQRVTLRCSPRSGDLSVYWYQQSLDQGLQFLIQYYNGEERAKGNILERFSAQQFPDLHSELNLSSLELGDSALYFCASSVDRAEYYGYTFGSGTRLTVV.

CDR3 protein: CATRGGGSTDTQYF. The CDR3 coding sequence is TGTGCCACCCGGGGTGGGGGGAGCACAGATACGCAGTATTTT. This sequence joins TRBV24-1 and TRBJ2-3; D perhaps matches TRBD2 (6 bases). The V end lost 9 bases, the J end lost 0 bases, and 12 bases lay between the germline ends. Germline V gene sequence: CDR1 KGHDR, CDR2 SFDVKD. This CDR3 region has 14 residues.

The CDR3 sequence: CASSLTPPRRGAGANVLTF. The CDR3 bases are TGTGCCAGCAGTTTAACTCCCCCCCGGAGAGGTGCCGGGGCCAACGTCCTGACTTTC. This chain uses TRBV27 with TRBJ2-6; D unclear. V was clipped by 2 bases and J by 4 bases, with 21 bases between them. Germline V gives CDR1 MNHEY, CDR2 SMNVEV (reference sequence). The CDR3 contains 19 residues.